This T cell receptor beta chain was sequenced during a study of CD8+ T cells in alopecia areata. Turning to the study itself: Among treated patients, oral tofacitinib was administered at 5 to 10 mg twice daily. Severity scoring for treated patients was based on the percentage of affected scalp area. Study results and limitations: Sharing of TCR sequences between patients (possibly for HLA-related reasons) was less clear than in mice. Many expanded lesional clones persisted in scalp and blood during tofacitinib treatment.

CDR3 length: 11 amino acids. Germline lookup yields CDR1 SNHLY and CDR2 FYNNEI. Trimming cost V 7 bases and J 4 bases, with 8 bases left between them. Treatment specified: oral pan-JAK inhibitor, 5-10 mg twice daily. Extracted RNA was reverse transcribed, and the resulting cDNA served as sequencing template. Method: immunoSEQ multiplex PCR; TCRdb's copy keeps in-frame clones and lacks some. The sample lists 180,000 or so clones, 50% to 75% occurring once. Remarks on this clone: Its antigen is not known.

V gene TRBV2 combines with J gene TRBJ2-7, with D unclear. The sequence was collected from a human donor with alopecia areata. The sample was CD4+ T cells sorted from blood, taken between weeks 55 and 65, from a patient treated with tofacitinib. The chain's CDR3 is CASTRIYEQYF. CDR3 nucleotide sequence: TGTGCCAGCACCAGGATATACGAGCAGTACTTC.